One sample yielded the 19 T cell receptor beta chains listed below, sequenced in a study of long-term antiretroviral therapy in people with HIV (dated by TCRdb to between 2021 and 2024). The immunoSEQ hsTCRB v3.0 assay was used at survey level resolution for TRB variable region sequencing. TCRdb limited this immuneACCESS table to in-frame rearrangements with V and J called. A share of clones is missing; checked studies link under half to unresolved V genes, and the rest is unexplained. The table for this sample lists about 33,000 clones; approximately 80% of them were counted only once. The ten largest clones represent 7.1% of the sample. The specimen comprised unsorted PBMCs, sampled 2 years after starting antiretroviral therapy. All receptors come from a woman between 45 and 65 years old with HIV.

This chain links TRBV7-8 with TRBJ2-7; D may be TRBD1 (5 bases). V was shortened by 0 bases and J by 3 bases, with 9 bases between the two germline ends. From germline, CDR1 is SGHVS and CDR2 FQNEAQ. This CDR3 comprises 14 residues. CDR3 DNA: TGTGCCAGCAGCTTAGCTGGCAGGGTCTACGAGCAGTACGTC. It is translated as CASSLAGRVYEQYV.

The chain joins TRBV14 to TRBJ1-4; TRBD1 is a possible D gene (5 bases). V was shortened by 1 base and J by 8 bases, with 11 bases between the two germline ends. Germline CDR1 SGHDN, CDR2 FVKESK. This CDR3 is 14 amino acids long. The CDR3 protein is CASSQASTGEKLFF. CDR3 coding DNA: TGTGCCAGCAGCCAAGCCTCAACAGGAGAAAAACTGTTTTTT.

This clone came up once. This chain connects TRBV18 to TRBJ2-3; no reliable D call. CDR3 length: 11 amino acids. Germline V gene data show CDR1 as KGHSH and CDR2 as LQKENI. V lost 2 bases to trimming and J lost 6 bases, with 3 bases between them. This chain's CDR3 is CASSPADTQYF. The CDR3 DNA sequence: TGTGCCAGCTCACCAGCGGATACGCAGTATTTT.

The count of this clone is one. V usage is TRBV5-1 and J usage is TRBJ1-1; perhaps TRBD1 as D (5 bases). Germline CDR1 is SGHRS and CDR2 is YFSETQ. V was shortened by 4 bases and J by 6 bases, with 22 bases between the two germline ends. The length of the CDR3 is 16 residues. CDR3 in DNA: TGCGCCAGCAGCCTCCTCGGGGTGGGGGATAGAGCTGAAGCTTTCTTT. Translated, it gives CASSLLGVGDRAEAFF.

The rearrangement uses TRBV4-1 and TRBJ2-7; D is perhaps TRBD1 (6 bases). Germline lookup yields CDR1 MGHRA and CDR2 YSYEKL. V lost 4 bases to trimming and J lost 5 bases, with 15 bases between them. The CDR3 runs 14 residues. DNA for the CDR3: TGCGCCAGCAGCCTCCGGGACATCAGGGACGAGCAGTACTTC. This gives the protein CASSLRDIRDEQYF.

J is TRBJ1-2 and V is TRBV30, with D perhaps matching TRBD1 (6 bases). Trimming took 4 bases from V and 8 from J, leaving 23 bases between them. Germline assignment: CDR1 GTSNPN and CDR2 SVGIG (reference sequence). CDR3 length: 15 amino acids. This CDR3 reads CAWIRGYGGASGYTF. CDR3 nucleotide sequence: TGTGCCTGGATTCGGGGTTATGGGGGGGCTAGCGGCTACACCTTC.

The CDR3 loop is CASSEPPFSNQPQHF. DNA of the CDR3: TGTGCCAGCAGTGAGCCACCCTTTAGCAATCAGCCCCAGCATTTT. The chain carries TRBV6-1 and TRBJ1-5; no reliable D call. V was shortened by 3 bases and J by 0 bases, with 9 bases between the two germline ends. The germline V gene encodes CDR1 MNHNS and CDR2 SASEGT. The CDR3 runs 15 residues.

This chain links TRBV6-5 with TRBJ2-5; D gene unclear. Germline-derived CDR1 and CDR2 are MNHEY and SVGAGI. Trimming stripped 3 bases from V and 5 bases from J, with 4 bases between. The CDR3 length is 11 residues. The CDR3 sequence is CASSYSETQYF. In nucleotides, the CDR3 is TGTGCCAGCAGTTATAGTGAGACCCAGTACTTC.

J is TRBJ2-2 and V is TRBV19; 10 bases are shared with TRBD2. V lost 5 bases, J lost 8 bases, and 2 bases stayed unmatched. This CDR3 is 13 amino acids long. Germline CDR1 reads LNHDA; CDR2 reads SQIVND (reference sequence). CDR3 nucleotide sequence: TGTGCCAGTAGTGAGACTAGCGGGGGGGAGCTGTTTTTT. It is translated as CASSETSGGELFF.

The rearrangement uses TRBV7-3 and TRBJ2-1, with 8 positions matching TRBD2. Germline V gene sequence: CDR1 SGHTA, CDR2 FQGTGA. V lost 1 base to trimming and J lost 4 bases; unmatched junction nucleotides: 0. The CDR3 runs 14 residues. The CDR3 is CASSLSGGYNEQFF. The CDR3 bases are TGTGCCAGCAGCTTAAGCGGGGGGTACAATGAGCAGTTCTTC.

V usage is TRBV2 and J usage is TRBJ2-2; D not resolved. There are 15 residues in the CDR3. V was cut by 7 bases and J by 5 bases, with 17 bases left in between. CDR1 is SNHLY and CDR2 is FYNNEI in the germline V gene. The CDR3 DNA reads as TGTGCCAGCACAATTTCTGGCAGCGCTACCGGGGAGCTGTTTTTT. It is translated as CASTISGSATGELFF.

This chain joins TRBV27 and TRBJ2-2, with 7 nucleotides matching TRBD2. V lost 7 bases, J lost 4 bases, and 6 bases stayed unmatched. Germline CDR1 and CDR2: MNHEY and SMNVEV (reference sequence). The CDR3 has 14 residues. The CDR3 is CASTRTRATGELFF. The CDR3 bases are TGTGCCAGCACCAGGACTAGGGCCACCGGGGAGCTGTTTTTT.

The V call is TRBV27, the J call TRBJ2-7; 9 bases match TRBD1. V lost 3 bases to trimming and J lost 3 bases; unmatched junction nucleotides: 6. Germline-derived CDR1 and CDR2 are MNHEY and SMNVEV (reference sequence). This CDR3 has 15 amino acids. CDR3 protein: CASSLTGQGGYEQYF. As DNA, the CDR3 is TGTGCCAGCAGTTTGACGGGACAGGGAGGCTACGAGCAGTACTTC.

In this sample, this clone turned up once. The CDR3 DNA reads as TGTGCCAGCAGCCTATCCCGGGACAGCTCCTACGAGCAGTACGTC. Translation: CASSLSRDSSYEQYV. The rearrangement uses TRBV5-5 and TRBJ2-7, with 7 bases aligning to TRBD1. The V segment lost 4 bases and the J segment 0 bases; nucleotides outside the gene matches: 7. The germline V gene encodes CDR1 SGHKS and CDR2 YYEKEE (reference sequence). The length of the CDR3 is 15 residues.

A note on this clone: An end of the junction differs from the germline gene, which may be a read error. The CDR3 loop reads CASIEEGAGTEAFF. The DNA for the CDR3 is TGTGCCAGCATTGAAGAGGGGGCGGGCACTGAAGCTTTCTTT. The chain couples TRBV2 to TRBJ1-1; 7 nucleotides agree with TRBD1. The CDR3 is 14 amino acids. Germline lookup yields CDR1 SNHLY and CDR2 FYNNEI. Based on the CDR3 plus reference TRBV2 and TRBJ1-1, the full variable domain is EPEVTQTPSHQVTQMGQEVILRCVPISNHLYFYWYRQILGQKVEFLVSFYNNEISEKSEIFDDQFSVERPDGSNFTLKIRSTKLEDSAMYFCASIEEGAGTEAFFGQGTRLTVV.

The chain uses TRBV23-1 and TRBJ1-5, with 8 bases that match TRBD1. TRBV23-1 is an ORF, and what it does is uncertain. Losses at the gene ends were 2 bases for V and 6 bases for J; bases not matched to a gene: 0. The CDR3 extends over 13 amino acids. The CDR3 DNA follows: TGCGCCAGCAGTCAAGGGACAGGTCAGCCCCAGCATTTT. It yields the protein CASSQGTGQPQHF.

Only one count was recorded for this clone. This sequence joins TRBV20-1 and TRBJ2-4; no clear D. Looked up from germline, CDR1 is DFQATT and CDR2 is SNEGSKA (reference sequence). The CDR3 spans 10 residues. The CDR3, as DNA: TGCAGGGAAGACCCTAGGATTCAGTACTTC. It codes for CREDPRIQYF.

The gene calls are TRBV19 and TRBJ2-5; weak D call: TRBD2 (7 bases). Trimming cost V 11 bases and J 5 bases, with 18 bases left between them. There are 13 residues in the CDR3. Germline loops: CDR1 LNHDA, CDR2 SQIVND (reference sequence). CDR3 sequence: CAVGWGGRETQYF. In DNA, the CDR3 is TGTGCCGTAGGATGGGGGGGGCGGGAGACCCAGTACTTC.

V gene TRBV2 combines with J gene TRBJ1-1; D unresolved. The CDR3 totals 14 residues. V lost 11 bases to trimming and J lost 3 bases, with 19 bases between them. Germline V gene data show CDR1 as SNHLY and CDR2 as FYNNEI. This CDR3 reads CACTRRTLDTEAFF. As DNA, the CDR3 is TGTGCCTGCACAAGGCGTACCCTGGACACTGAAGCTTTCTTT.